Listed here are 20 T cell receptor beta chains from one sample, sequenced in a study of human T cells and chemical hapten exposure. The time point was: patch test 1, 2 weeks after DPC sensitization. As to treatment: therapeutic diphenylcyclopropenone sensitization with weekly scalp DPC. TCRdb reanalysed the RACE reads using MiXCR and keeps one entry per CDR3 protein. The sample consists of approximately 400,000 distinct CDR3 sequences, approximately 4.4% of them appearing once. Material: whole blood, obtained in connection with sensitization to the hapten diphenylcyclopropenone (DPC). These TCRs come from a woman in her forties or fifties with alopecia areata. Some clones in this sample may be carry-over from other donors' samples.

This clonotype was counted many times. The chain has TRBV12-3 or TRBV12-4 and TRBJ2-3; 13 nucleotides align to TRBD2. V was clipped by 5 bases and J by 6 bases; unmatched bases: 5. The CDR3 runs 15 residues. The chain's CDR3 is CASSTSGGAWDTQYF. The CDR3 DNA sequence: TGTGCCAGCAGTACTAGCGGGGGGGCCTGGGATACGCAGTATTTT.

The sample holds many counts of this clonotype. The CDR3 nucleotides read TGTGCTAGTGGTTTGGTCGTTGGCCCACCCCATGAAGCTTTCTTT. As protein: CASGLVVGPPHEAFF. The V call is TRBV12-5, the J call TRBJ1-1; D not resolved. The germline gives CDR1 LGHNT, CDR2 FRNRAP. This CDR3 is built from 15 residues. The V end was cut by 0 bases, the J end by 7 bases, with 15 bases between.

This clonotype was seen many times. CDR3 region: CASSAATLGDTQYF. The CDR3 DNA sequence: TGCGCCAGCAGTGCAGCCACATTGGGAGATACGCAGTATTTT. This chain uses TRBV10-1 with TRBJ2-3; D is undetermined. The germline gives CDR1 WNHNN, CDR2 SYGVQD (reference sequence). V gave up 4 bases and J gave up 5 bases, with 13 bases separating them. The length of the CDR3 is 14 residues.

This clonotype was observed at least ten times. V gene TRBV3-1 combines with J gene TRBJ1-1, with D maybe TRBD1 (6 bases). Per germline, CDR1 LGHDT and CDR2 YNNKEL (reference sequence). V lost 1 base and J lost 7, with 10 bases in between. The CDR3 extends over 13 amino acids. This chain's CDR3 is CASSQASDSEAFF. The CDR3 DNA reads TGTGCCAGCAGCCAAGCCTCGGACAGTGAAGCTTTCTTT.

This clonotype was counted ten times or more. The gene calls are TRBV6-2 or TRBV6-3 and TRBJ2-7; 8 nucleotides align to TRBD2. This CDR3 has 15 residues. V gave up 2 bases and J gave up 0 bases; unmatched junction bases: 3. Germline CDR1 and CDR2: MNHEY and SVGEGT. The CDR3 sequence: CASSYLLADSYEQYF. For the CDR3, the DNA is TGTGCCAGCAGTTACCTACTAGCGGACTCCTACGAGCAGTACTTC.

This clonotype has at least ten counts. The chain combines TRBV6-1 with TRBJ1-2; D not certain. Germline V gene sequence: CDR1 MNHNS, CDR2 SASEGT. V gave up 3 bases and J gave up 6 bases, with 11 bases separating them. This CDR3 has 13 residues. The CDR3 DNA is TGTGCCAGCAGTGAGGCCAAGTCAAATGGCTACACCTTC. Translation: CASSEAKSNGYTF.

The V gene is TRBV2, the J gene TRBJ1-6; D unresolved. Germline-derived CDR1 and CDR2 are SNHLY and FYNNEI. The CDR3 has 13 residues. V was trimmed by 2 bases and J by 12 bases, leaving 11 bases between them. CDR3: CASSETARLPLHF. CDR3 DNA sequence: TGTGCCAGCAGTGAAACAGCCCGCCTACCCCTCCACTTT.

This clonotype was counted a few times. V gene TRBV30 combines with J gene TRBJ1-2, with 11 bases that match TRBD1. V trimming: 1 base; J trimming: 4 bases; junction bases outside the gene matches: 2. The CDR3 consists of 14 residues. Germline V gene lookup returns CDR1 GTSNPN and CDR2 SVGIG (reference sequence). CDR3 amino acids: CAWSAGQGVYGYTF. DNA for the CDR3: TGTGCCTGGAGTGCGGGACAGGGGGTCTATGGCTACACCTTC.

This clonotype has a count of ten or more. The rearrangement uses TRBV6-8 and TRBJ2-1; TRBD2 might be the D (6 bases). The CDR3 length is 15 residues. Germline V gene sequence: CDR1 MNHGY, CDR2 SAAAGT. V gave up 5 bases and J gave up 4 bases, with 15 bases separating them. As DNA, the CDR3 is TGTGCCAGCAGTCGACTAGGGGAGATTTACAATGAGCAGTTCTTC. This encodes CASSRLGEIYNEQFF.

This clonotype has a handful of counts. The chain uses TRBV19 and TRBJ2-2; 8 nucleotides match TRBD1. Unmatched junction bases numbered 4, after V lost 3 bases and J lost 4 bases. The length of the CDR3 is 15 residues. Germline V lookup: CDR1 LNHDA, CDR2 SQIVND (reference sequence). The CDR3 region is CASSIFTGGTGELFF. For the CDR3, the DNA is TGTGCCAGTAGTATCTTCACAGGGGGCACCGGGGAGCTGTTTTTT.

The chain has TRBV12-3 or TRBV12-4 and TRBJ2-3; maybe TRBD2 (5 bases). Trimming left V 1 base short and J 2 bases short, with 13 bases between. This CDR3 is 16 amino acids long. The CDR3 DNA sequence: TGTGCCAGCAGTTTAGTCTGGACTCGCCTCACAGATACGCAGTATTTT. Translating it yields CASSLVWTRLTDTQYF.

This clonotype was counted a few times. The V gene is TRBV6-2 or TRBV6-3, the J gene TRBJ2-7; unclear D gene. CDR3 size: 15 residues. V shed 4 bases and J shed 2 bases, with 15 bases lying between them. From germline, CDR1 is MNHEY and CDR2 SVGEGT. The CDR3 spells CASSSRTARAYEQYF. CDR3 nucleotides: TGTGCCAGCAGTTCTCGGACGGCGCGAGCCTACGAGCAGTACTTC.

This clonotype was seen ten or more times. V usage is TRBV21-1 and J usage is TRBJ2-1; the table names TRBD2, a call not compared with the DNA. TRBV21-1 is a pseudogene segment. The CDR3 consists of 16 residues. The CDR3 region is CASSKRDSAMEDEQFF. The CDR3, as DNA: TGTGCCAGCAGCAAACGGGATAGCGCAATGGAGGATGAGCAGTTCTTC.

V usage is TRBV5-1 and J usage is TRBJ1-2; possibly TRBD1 for D (5 bases). CDR1 and CDR2 from the germline V gene are SGHRS and YFSETQ. This CDR3 has 14 residues. The V end was cut by 1 base, the J end by 4 bases, with 11 bases between. For the CDR3, the DNA is TGCGCCAGCAGCTTGTCCGGGACCACCTATGGCTACACCTTC. Its protein is CASSLSGTTYGYTF.

This clonotype was seen at least ten times. V and J are TRBV7-9 and TRBJ2-5; TRBD1 might be the D (6 bases). The V and J ends lost 6 bases and 1 base respectively, with 12 bases between them. Germline V CDR1 and CDR2: SEHNR, FQNEAQ (reference sequence). The CDR3 has 14 residues. In DNA form, the CDR3 reads TGTGCCAGCAGTTTGGGGGCGGCCCAAGAGACCCAGTACTTC. This codes for CASSLGAAQETQYF.

The V call is TRBV30, the J call TRBJ2-6; 11 bases align to TRBD1. CDR1 and CDR2 (germline): GTSNPN, SVGIG (reference sequence). With 2 bases clipped from V and 13 bases from J, the junction kept 16 bases outside the gene matches. The CDR3 sequence is 17 residues long. Here the CDR3 DNA reads TGTGCCTGGAGTCCCCCCGGGACAGGGGGGTCTCTAGGAGTCCTGACTTTC. This translates into CAWSPPGTGGSLGVLTF.

The sample holds many counts of this clonotype. The chain links TRBV20-1 to TRBJ1-5, with a weak D call TRBD1 (6 bases). The CDR3 contains 14 residues. CDR1 and CDR2 from the germline V gene are DFQATT and SNEGSKA (reference sequence). The V end was cut by 6 bases, the J end by 3 bases, with 15 bases between. The CDR3 loop reads CSAIDYRANQPQHF. DNA of the CDR3: TGCAGTGCAATTGATTACAGGGCCAATCAGCCCCAGCATTTT.

V is TRBV5-1 and J is TRBJ1-3, with TRBD1 as a possible D gene (5 bases). Trimming shortened V by 0 bases and J by 3 bases, and 7 bases separated the two germline ends. Germline lookup yields CDR1 SGHRS and CDR2 YFSETQ. The CDR3 contains 14 residues. This CDR3 is CASSLETDGNTIYF. The CDR3 bases are TGCGCCAGCAGCTTGGAGACAGATGGAAACACCATATATTTT.

This clonotype was seen many times. The rearrangement joins TRBV10-3 to TRBJ1-1; D uncertain. The length of the CDR3 is 12 residues. Trimming cost V 0 bases and J 7 bases, with 6 bases left between them. Germline V gene data show CDR1 as ENHRY and CDR2 as SYGVKD. CDR3 amino acids: CAISESGVEAFF. CDR3 bases: TGTGCCATCAGTGAGTCCGGAGTTGAAGCTTTCTTT.

This clonotype has at least ten counts. The genes are TRBV14 and TRBJ2-1; D is uncertain. This CDR3 is built from 15 residues. Trimming cost V 0 bases and J 3 bases, with 9 bases left between them. Germline lookup yields CDR1 SGHDN and CDR2 FVKESK. The CDR3 sequence is CASSQEALVYNEQFF. CDR3 nucleotide sequence: TGTGCCAGCAGCCAAGAAGCACTTGTCTACAATGAGCAGTTCTTC.